This TCR beta chain is drawn from a study of blood T cell repertoires in COVID-19. At the level of the study: Samples taken during acute and convalescent COVID-19 were collected in the United States, Italy and Spain. The analysed material was cDNA or gDNA that came from T cells, B-cell-depleted T cells, or PBMCs.

V was pared by 7 bases and J by 0 bases, with 16 bases between. The CDR3 has 16 amino acids. Germline CDR1 reads LGHDT; CDR2 reads YNNKEL (reference sequence). The authors' processing: Reference gene primer amplification gave nucleated cell count estimates. Here immunoSEQ multiplex PCR was the method, and the copy in TCRdb shows in-frame clones only, minus some. The V and J calls and clone size come from that table; D and trimming were worked out from the DNA. The data hold about 52,000 clones, with around 85% observed a single time. The sequenced material came from peripheral blood. This TCR was sampled from a human donor in a cohort sampled during active COVID-19. V is TRBV3-1 (or the pseudogene TRBV3-2) and J is TRBJ1-3; no definite D call. The chain's CDR3 is CASTTGSGLSGNTIYF. CDR3 DNA: TGTGCCAGCACCACGGGTAGCGGCCTCTCTGGAAACACCATATATTTT.